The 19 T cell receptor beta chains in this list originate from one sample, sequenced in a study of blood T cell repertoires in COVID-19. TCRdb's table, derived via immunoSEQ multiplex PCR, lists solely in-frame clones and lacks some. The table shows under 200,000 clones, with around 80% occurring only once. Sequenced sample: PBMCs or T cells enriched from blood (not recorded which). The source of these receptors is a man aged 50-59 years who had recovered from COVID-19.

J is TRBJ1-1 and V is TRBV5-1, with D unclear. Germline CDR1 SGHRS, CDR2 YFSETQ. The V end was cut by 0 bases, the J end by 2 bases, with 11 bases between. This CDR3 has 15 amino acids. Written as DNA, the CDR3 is TGCGCCAGCAGCTTGGAAGTTAACAGTAACACTGAAGCTTTCTTT. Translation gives CASSLEVNSNTEAFF.

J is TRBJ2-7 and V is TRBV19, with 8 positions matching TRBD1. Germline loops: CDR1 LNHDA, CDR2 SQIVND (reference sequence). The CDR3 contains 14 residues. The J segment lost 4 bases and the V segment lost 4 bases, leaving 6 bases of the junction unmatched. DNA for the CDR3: TGTGCCAGTAGTACGGGGACAGGAGGTTACGAGCAGTACTTC. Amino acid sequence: CASSTGTGGYEQYF.

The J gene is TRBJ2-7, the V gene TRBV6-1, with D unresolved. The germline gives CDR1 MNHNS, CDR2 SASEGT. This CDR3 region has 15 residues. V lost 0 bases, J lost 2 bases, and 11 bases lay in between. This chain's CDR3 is CASSEAEQRTYEQYF. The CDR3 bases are TGTGCCAGCAGTGAAGCGGAACAGAGAACCTACGAGCAGTACTTC.

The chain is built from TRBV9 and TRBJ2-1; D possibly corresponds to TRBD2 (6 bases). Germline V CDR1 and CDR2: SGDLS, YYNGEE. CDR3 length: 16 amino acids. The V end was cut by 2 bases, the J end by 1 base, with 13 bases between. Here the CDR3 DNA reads TGTGCCAGCAGCGTCCTGGGTGGGACTTCCTACAATGAGCAGTTCTTC. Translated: CASSVLGGTSYNEQFF.

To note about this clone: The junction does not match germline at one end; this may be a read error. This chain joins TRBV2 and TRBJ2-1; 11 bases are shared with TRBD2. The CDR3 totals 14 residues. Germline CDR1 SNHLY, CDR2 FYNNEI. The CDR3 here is CASSGTSGYFELFF. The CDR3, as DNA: TGTGCCAGCAGTGGGACTAGCGGGTACTTCGAGCTGTTCTTC.

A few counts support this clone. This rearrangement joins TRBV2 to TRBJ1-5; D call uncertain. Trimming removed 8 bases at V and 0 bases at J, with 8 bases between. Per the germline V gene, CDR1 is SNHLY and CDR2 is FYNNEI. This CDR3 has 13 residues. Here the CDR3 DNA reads TGTGCCAGCGGGCCAAGTAGCAATCAGCCCCAGCATTTT. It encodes CASGPSSNQPQHF.

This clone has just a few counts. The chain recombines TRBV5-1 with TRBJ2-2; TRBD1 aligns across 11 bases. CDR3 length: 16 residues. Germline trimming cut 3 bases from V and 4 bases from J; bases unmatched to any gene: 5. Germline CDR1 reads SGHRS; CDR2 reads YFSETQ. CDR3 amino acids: CASSSGGQGATGELFF. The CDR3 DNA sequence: TGCGCCAGCAGCTCTGGCGGACAGGGGGCCACCGGGGAGCTGTTTTTT.

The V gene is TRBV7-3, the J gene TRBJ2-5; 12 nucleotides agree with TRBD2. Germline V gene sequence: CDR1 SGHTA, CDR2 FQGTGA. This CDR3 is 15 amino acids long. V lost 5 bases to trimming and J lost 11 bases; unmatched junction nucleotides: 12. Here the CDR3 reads CASSRRTSGAGIQYF. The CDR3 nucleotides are TGTGCCAGCAGCCGAAGGACTAGCGGGGCGGGGATTCAGTACTTC.

The CDR3 here is CASSPTPEYTEAFF. CDR3 nucleotides: TGTGCCAGCTCACCAACACCAGAATACACTGAAGCTTTCTTT. The rearrangement links TRBV18 to TRBJ1-1; no definite D call. Germline values: CDR1 KGHSH, CDR2 LQKENI. With 2 bases removed from V and 3 bases from J, the gap between germline ends came to 10 bases. The CDR3 is made up of 14 amino acids.

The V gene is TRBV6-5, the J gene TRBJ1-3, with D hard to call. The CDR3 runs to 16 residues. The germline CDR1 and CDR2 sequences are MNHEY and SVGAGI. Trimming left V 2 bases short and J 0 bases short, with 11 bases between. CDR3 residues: CASSYQTGSSGNTIYF. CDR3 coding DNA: TGTGCCAGCAGTTACCAGACGGGGAGCTCTGGAAACACCATATATTTT.

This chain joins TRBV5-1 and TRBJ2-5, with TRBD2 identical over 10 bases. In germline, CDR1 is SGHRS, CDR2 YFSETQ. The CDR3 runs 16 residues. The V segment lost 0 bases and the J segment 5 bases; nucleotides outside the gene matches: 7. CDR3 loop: CASSLGGLATRETQYF. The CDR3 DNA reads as TGCGCCAGCAGCTTGGGGGGACTAGCGACCCGGGAGACCCAGTACTTC.

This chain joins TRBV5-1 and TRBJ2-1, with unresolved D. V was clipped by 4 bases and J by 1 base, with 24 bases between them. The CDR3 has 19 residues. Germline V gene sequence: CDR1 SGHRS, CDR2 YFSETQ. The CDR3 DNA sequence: TGCGCCAGCAGCCAAAGAAGGCTAACCGAAGACAATTCCTACAATGAGCAGTTCTTC. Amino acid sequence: CASSQRRLTEDNSYNEQFF.

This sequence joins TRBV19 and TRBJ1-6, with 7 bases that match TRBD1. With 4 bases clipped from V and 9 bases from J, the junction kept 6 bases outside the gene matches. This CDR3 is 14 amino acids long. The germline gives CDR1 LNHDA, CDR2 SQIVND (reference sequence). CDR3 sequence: CASSTDRVGSPLHF. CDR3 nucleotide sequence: TGTGCCAGTAGTACAGACAGGGTGGGTTCACCCCTCCACTTT.

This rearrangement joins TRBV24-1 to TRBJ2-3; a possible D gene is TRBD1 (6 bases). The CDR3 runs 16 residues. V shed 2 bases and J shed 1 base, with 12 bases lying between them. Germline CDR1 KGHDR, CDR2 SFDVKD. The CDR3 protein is CATSDSGRGGTDTQYF. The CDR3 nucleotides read TGTGCCACCAGTGATTCTGGCAGGGGCGGCACAGATACGCAGTATTTT.

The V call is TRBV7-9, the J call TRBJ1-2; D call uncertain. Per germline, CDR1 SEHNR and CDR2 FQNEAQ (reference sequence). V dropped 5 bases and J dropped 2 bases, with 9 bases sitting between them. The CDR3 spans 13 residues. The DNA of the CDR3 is TGTGCCAGCAGCCCCTCAGCGAACTATGGCTACACCTTC. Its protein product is CASSPSANYGYTF.

The CDR3: CASSLFFTGQGEVGYTF. Here the CDR3 DNA reads TGTGCCAGCAGCTTATTTTTCACGGGACAGGGAGAGGTTGGCTACACCTTC. The chain uses TRBV11-2 and TRBJ1-2; the match to TRBD1 covers 9 bases. The trim removed 2 bases at V and 7 bases at J, leaving 14 bases unmatched. The CDR3 spans 17 residues. Germline CDR1 reads SGHAT; CDR2 reads FQNNGV.

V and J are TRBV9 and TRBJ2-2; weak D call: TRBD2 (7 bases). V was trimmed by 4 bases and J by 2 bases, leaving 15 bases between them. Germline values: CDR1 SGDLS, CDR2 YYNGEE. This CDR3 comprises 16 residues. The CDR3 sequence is CASSHPGGTNTGELFF. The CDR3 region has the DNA TGTGCCAGCAGCCACCCGGGGGGCACAAACACCGGGGAGCTGTTTTTT.

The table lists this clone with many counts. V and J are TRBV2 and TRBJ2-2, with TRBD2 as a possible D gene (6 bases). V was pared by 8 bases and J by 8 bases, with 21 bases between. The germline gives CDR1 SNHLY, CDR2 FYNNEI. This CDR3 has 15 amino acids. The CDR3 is CASSPGLVAPGELFF. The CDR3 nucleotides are TGTGCCAGCTCTCCGGGACTGGTTGCCCCGGGGGAGCTGTTTTTT.

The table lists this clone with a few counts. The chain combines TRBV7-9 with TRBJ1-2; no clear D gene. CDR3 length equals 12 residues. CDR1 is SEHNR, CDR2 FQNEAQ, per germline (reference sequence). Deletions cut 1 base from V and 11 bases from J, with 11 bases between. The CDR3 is CASSLVDTIYTF. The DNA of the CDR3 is TGTGCCAGCAGCTTAGTCGACACCATATACACCTTC.